One T cell receptor beta chain is described in this entry. Time point defined: pretreatment peripheral blood. PCRs were each spiked with synthetic TCR analog templates. This table comes from immunoSEQ multiplex PCR, and its TCRdb copy is limited to in-frame clones, with some not included. The sample contains 45,000 to 55,000 clones, 79% of which appear only once. CDR1 is LNHDA and CDR2 is SQIVND in the germline V gene (reference sequence). Trimming took off 4 bases at V and 0 bases at J, with 15 bases between the two ends. The CDR3 sequence is 17 residues long. This record comes from a study of PD-L1 blockade in urothelial cancer. Overall study: Reported median T cell count for blood samples was more than 110,000.

The sample was PBMCs, taken around atezolizumab (anti-PD-L1) treatment. The chain combines TRBV19 with TRBJ2-2; D possibly corresponds to TRBD2 (5 bases). The source of this sequence is a man aged 65 to 79 with urothelial cancer. The CDR3 sequence is CASSSPGSGSNTGELFF. For the CDR3, the DNA is TGTGCCAGTAGTAGCCCGGGGAGCGGCTCGAACACCGGGGAGCTGTTTTTT.